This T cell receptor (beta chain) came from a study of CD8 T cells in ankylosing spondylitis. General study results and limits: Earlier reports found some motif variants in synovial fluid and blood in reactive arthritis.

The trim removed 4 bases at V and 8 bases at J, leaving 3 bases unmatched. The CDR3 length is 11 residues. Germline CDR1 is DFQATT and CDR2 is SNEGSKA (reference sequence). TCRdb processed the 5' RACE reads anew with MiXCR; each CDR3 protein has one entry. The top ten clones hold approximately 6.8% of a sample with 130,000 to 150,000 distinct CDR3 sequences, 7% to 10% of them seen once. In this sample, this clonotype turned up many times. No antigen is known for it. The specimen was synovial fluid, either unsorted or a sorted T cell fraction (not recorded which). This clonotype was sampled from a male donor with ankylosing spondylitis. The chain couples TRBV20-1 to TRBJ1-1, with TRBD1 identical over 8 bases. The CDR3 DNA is TGCAGTGCTAAAGGACAGGGCGAAGCTTTCTTT. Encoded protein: CSAKGQGEAFF.